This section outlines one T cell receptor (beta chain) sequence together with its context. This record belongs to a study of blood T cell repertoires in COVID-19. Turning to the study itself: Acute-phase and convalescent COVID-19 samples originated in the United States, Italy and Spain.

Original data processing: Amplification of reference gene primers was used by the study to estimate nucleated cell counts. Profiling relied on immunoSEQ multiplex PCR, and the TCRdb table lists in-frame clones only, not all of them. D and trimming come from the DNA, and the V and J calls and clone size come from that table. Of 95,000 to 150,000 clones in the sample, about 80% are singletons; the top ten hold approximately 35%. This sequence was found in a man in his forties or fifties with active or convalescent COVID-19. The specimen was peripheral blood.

CDR3 region: CAISEANSPLHF. CDR3 nucleotides: TGTGCCATCAGTGAAGCCAATTCACCCCTCCACTTT. This chain uses TRBV10-3 with TRBJ1-6, with unresolved D. CDR1 ENHRY and CDR2 SYGVKD come from the germline V gene. The CDR3 has 12 residues. V lost 3 bases and J lost 7, with 4 bases in between.